This passage covers 16 T cell receptor beta chains from one sample sequenced in a study of blood T cell repertoires in COVID-19 (dated by TCRdb to the early 2020s). The library was obtained by the immunoSEQ multiplex PCR assay. TCRdb limited this immuneACCESS table to in-frame rearrangements with V and J called. A share of clones is missing; checked studies link under half to unresolved V genes, and the rest is unexplained. The table for this sample lists some 250,000 clones; approximately 88% of them were counted only once. Of the sample, about 0.65% falls within the top ten clones. Sequencing used peripheral blood. The receptors come from a human donor in a cohort sampled during active COVID-19.

As DNA, the CDR3 is TGTGCCAGCAGCTCGGACAGACCTAGCGGGCAGTACTTC. It encodes CASSSDRPSGQYF. V is TRBV7-2 and J is TRBJ2-7; D is perhaps TRBD2 (7 bases). The CDR3 spans 13 residues. Germline V gene lookup returns CDR1 SGHTA and CDR2 FQGNSA. Trimming removed 4 bases from V and 9 bases from J, with 16 bases in between.

The genes are TRBV2 and TRBJ1-1; 9 bases align to TRBD1. CDR1 SNHLY and CDR2 FYNNEI come from the germline V gene. Losses at the gene ends were 2 bases for V and 11 bases for J; bases not matched to a gene: 9. CDR3 length: 14 residues. CDR3 sequence: CASSEFPQGARAFF. The CDR3 bases are TGTGCCAGCAGTGAATTCCCACAGGGGGCAAGGGCTTTCTTT.

Here the CDR3 DNA reads TGCGCCAGCAGCTTGGGGGGACAGGGACCCTACGAGCAGTACTTC. Residues: CASSLGGQGPYEQYF. This rearrangement joins TRBV5-1 to TRBJ2-7; TRBD1 matches at 9 bases. The V gene end was trimmed by 0 bases and the J gene end by 2 bases; junction bases not matched to a gene: 3. Germline CDR1 reads SGHRS; CDR2 reads YFSETQ. The CDR3 is made up of 15 amino acids. The full variable domain, completed using reference TRBV5-1 and TRBJ2-7, is KAGVTQTPRYLIKTRGQQVTLSCSPISGHRSVSWYQQTPGQGLQFLFEYFSETQRNKGNFPGRFSGRQFSNSRSEMNVSTLELGDSALYLCASSLGGQGPYEQYFGPGTRLTVT.

This chain links TRBV4-3 with TRBJ1-1; D perhaps matches TRBD1 (6 bases). V dropped 0 bases and J dropped 11 bases, with 13 bases sitting between them. The CDR3 is 13 residues long. The V gene's germline CDR1 is LGHNA and CDR2 YSLEER. The CDR3 loop reads CASSQEGGGEAFF. The CDR3 DNA is TGCGCCAGCAGCCAAGAAGGAGGGGGGGAGGCTTTCTTT.

The J gene is TRBJ2-5, the V gene TRBV3-1 (or the pseudogene TRBV3-2), with 7 positions matching TRBD2. This CDR3 region has 16 residues. V was pared by 3 bases and J by 0 bases, with 7 bases of the junction left unmatched. Germline V lookup: CDR1 LGHDT, CDR2 YNNKEL (reference sequence). The chain's CDR3 is CASSQRREWYQETQYF. CDR3 nucleotide sequence: TGTGCCAGCAGCCAGAGGCGGGAGTGGTACCAAGAGACCCAGTACTTC.

This clone occurred once. V and J are TRBV9 and TRBJ2-7; the match to TRBD1 covers 10 bases. V shed 4 bases and J 7 bases; nucleotides not matched to a gene: 11. The germline CDR1 and CDR2 sequences are SGDLS and YYNGEE. The CDR3 runs to 15 residues. CDR3: CASSPRQGATGEQYF. CDR3 nucleotides: TGTGCCAGCAGCCCGAGACAGGGGGCAACTGGGGAGCAGTACTTC. Looking up the rest from reference TRBV9 and TRBJ2-7 gives the full variable domain: DSGVTQTPKHLITATGQRVTLRCSPRSGDLSVYWYQQSLDQGLQFLIQYYNGEERAKGNILERFSAQQFPDLHSELNLSSLELGDSALYFCASSPRQGATGEQYFGPGTRLTVT.

The chain combines TRBV10-2 with TRBJ2-5; 14 bases match TRBD2. Germline V gene data show CDR1 as WSHSY and CDR2 as SAAADI. V trimming: 7 bases; J trimming: 3 bases; junction bases outside the gene matches: 4. CDR3 length equals 15 residues. This CDR3 reads CASTGLAGAKETQYF. CDR3 in DNA: TGCGCCAGCACGGGACTAGCGGGAGCTAAAGAGACCCAGTACTTC.

DNA for the CDR3: TGCGCCAGCAGCCCGACGGGGACAGGGGTCGGGGACACTGAAGCTTTCTTT. It translates to CASSPTGTGVGDTEAFF. The chain joins TRBV4-3 to TRBJ1-1, with 10 bases fitting TRBD1. The CDR3 contains 17 residues. The junction had 11 bases not matched to a gene; V was cut back by 4 bases and J by 3 bases. Germline CDR1 is LGHNA and CDR2 is YSLEER.

V usage is TRBV7-8 and J usage is TRBJ2-7, with a possible D match to TRBD1 (6 bases). Trimming removed 4 bases at V and 4 bases at J, with 26 bases between. Germline values: CDR1 SGHVS, CDR2 FQNEAQ. The CDR3 totals 18 residues. The CDR3 loop is CASSSLLIGHRAFYEQYF. CDR3 nucleotides: TGTGCCAGCAGCTCCCTTCTAATAGGGCACAGGGCTTTTTACGAGCAGTACTTC.

The chain employs TRBV7-9 and TRBJ2-5, with a possible D match to TRBD1 (6 bases). Trimming shortened V by 5 bases and J by 0 bases, and 10 bases separated the two germline ends. Germline values: CDR1 SEHNR, CDR2 FQNEAQ (reference sequence). CDR3 length equals 14 residues. The CDR3 nucleotides read TGTGCCAGCAGCCTAGGACAGCACCAAGAGACCCAGTACTTC. It is translated as CASSLGQHQETQYF.

The chain recombines TRBV11-2 with TRBJ2-7, with 10 bases identical to TRBD1. Germline CDR1 and CDR2: SGHAT and FQNNGV. The junction had 9 bases not matched to a gene; V was cut back by 5 bases and J by 5 bases. The CDR3 length is 15 residues. The CDR3, as DNA: TGTGCCAGCAGCAACCCGACAGGGGGCTTCCACGAGCAGTACTTC. Protein product: CASSNPTGGFHEQYF.

The genes are TRBV6-2 or TRBV6-3 and TRBJ1-4, with 12 nucleotides matching TRBD1. Per germline, CDR1 MNHEY and CDR2 SVGEGT. The CDR3 is 15 amino acids. V lost 7 bases to trimming and J lost 8 bases; unmatched junction nucleotides: 8. CDR3 bases: TGTGCCAGCACCCCCGAGGGGACAGGGGGCGAAAAACTGTTTTTT. Amino acids: CASTPEGTGGEKLFF.

The chain has TRBV11-2 and TRBJ2-7, with TRBD2 identical over 9 bases. J gave up 0 bases and V 5 bases, and 2 bases lay outside the gene matches. This CDR3 comprises 14 residues. Looked up from germline, CDR1 is SGHAT and CDR2 is FQNNGV. The CDR3 spells CASSRSGSSYEQYF. CDR3 sequence (DNA): TGTGCCAGCAGCCGTAGCGGGAGCTCCTACGAGCAGTACTTC. Supplemented by reference TRBV11-2 and TRBJ2-7, the full variable domain reads EAGVAQSPRYKIIEKRQSVAFWCNPISGHATLYWYQQILGQGPKLLIQFQNNGVVDDSQLPKDRFSAERLKGVDSTLKIQPAKLEDSAVYLCASSRSGSSYEQYFGPGTRLTVT.

On this clone itself: Other nucleotide sequences in the sample specify the same CDR3. The genes are TRBV30 and TRBJ1-1, with 10 bases fitting TRBD1. This CDR3 is 13 amino acids long. The ends lost 5 bases at V and 3 bases at J; junction bases unmatched: 3. Germline CDR1 GTSNPN, CDR2 SVGIG (reference sequence). The CDR3 DNA is TGTGCCTGGGACAGGGGGCGAGACACTGAAGCTTTCTTT. It specifies CAWDRGRDTEAFF.

The rearrangement joins TRBV11-2 to TRBJ2-7; D is ambiguous. The V and J ends lost 3 bases and 0 bases respectively, with 12 bases between them. CDR1 is SGHAT, CDR2 FQNNGV, per germline. This CDR3 has 15 residues. The CDR3 nucleotides are TGTGCCAGCAGCTTCTACTACCTTAGCTCCTACGAGCAGTACTTC. Protein sequence: CASSFYYLSSYEQYF.

The chain combines TRBV6-2 or TRBV6-3 with TRBJ1-4, with D maybe TRBD1 (6 bases). CDR1 is MNHEY, CDR2 SVGEGT, per germline. Trimming took off 5 bases at V and 6 bases at J, with 10 bases between the two ends. The CDR3 consists of 13 residues. The chain's CDR3 is CASSQQGDEKLFF. CDR3 coding DNA: TGTGCCAGCAGTCAACAGGGAGATGAAAAACTGTTTTTT.